The entry that follows covers one T cell receptor beta chain sequence. The antigen is unknown. This sample is drawn from a study of CD8+ T cells in alopecia areata. General observations from the study: Uncertainty about whether baseline CD8+ expansion is linked to response remains, with one nonresponder. Higher clonality and more expanded CD8+ clones appeared in lesional than normal scalp.

Extracted from the samples, RNA was reverse transcribed into cDNA to serve as the sequencing template. Sequencing was performed with immunoSEQ multiplex PCR; in TCRdb, only in-frame clones are kept and a portion is missing. The table lists about 120,000 clones, about half of them singletons. This CDR3 contains 16 residues. The V segment lost 3 bases and the J segment 1 base; nucleotides outside the gene matches: 0. Germline CDR1 and CDR2: LNHNV and YYDKDF (reference sequence). Treatment given: oral pan-JAK inhibitor, 5-10 mg twice daily. The sequences come from CD4+ T cells sorted from blood, collected at week 4, from a patient treated with tofacitinib. The chain recombines TRBV15 with TRBJ2-3; 14 positions match TRBD2. This receptor was taken from a human donor with alopecia areata. CDR3 residues: CATSRGLAGGTDTQYF. In DNA, the CDR3 is TGTGCCACCAGCAGGGGACTAGCGGGAGGCACAGATACGCAGTATTTT. Filled out from reference TRBV15 and TRBJ2-3, the complete variable domain reads DAMVIQNPRYQVTQFGKPVTLSCSQTLNHNVMYWYQQKSSQAPKLLFHYYDKDFNNEADTPDNFQSRRPNTSFCFLDIRSPGLGDTAMYLCATSRGLAGGTDTQYFGPGTRLTVL.